Detailed here is one T cell receptor beta chain. The CDR3 is made up of 13 amino acids. The V end lost 5 bases, the J end lost 8 bases, and 13 bases lay between the germline ends. The germline V gene has CDR1 MNHEY and CDR2 SMNVEV (reference sequence). This entry is derived from a study of identical twins. TCRdb reanalysed the 5' RACE reads using MiXCR and keeps one entry per CDR3 protein. This sample carries 1.5 million to 2 million distinct CDR3 sequences, roughly 35% of them seen once, and the ten largest clones take over 0.25%. This chain connects TRBV27 to TRBJ2-1, with D possibly TRBD2 on 5 matching bases. This receptor was obtained from a newborn girl in good health. Sequencing was carried out using cord blood. The CDR3 coding sequence is TGTGCCAGCAGTGCCTTTGAGGGCGATGAGCAGTTCTTC. This sequence encodes CASSAFEGDEQFF.